This T cell receptor (beta chain) was documented in a study of cytomegalovirus exposure and HLA in healthy donors. Study-wide background: Later, an analysis reported that the 95 to 150 validation repertoires had used the same platform as the approximately 660 first-cohort repertoires.

Study observations and caveats: High specificity and sensitivity for cytomegalovirus status were reported for the classifier. Among TCR sequences, most were rare, though some public TCRs appeared in many donors. One later analysis, an examination of the roughly 130 validation repertoires, found that first-cohort TCR clusters tended to co-occur in them.

CDR1 KGHSH and CDR2 LQKENI come from the germline V gene. The CDR3 contains 14 residues. The data were produced by immunoSEQ multiplex PCR, yet TCRdb's version contains in-frame clones alone and is incomplete. The sample includes around 62,000 clones, 85% to 90% of them seen just once. As to this clone: What it binds is unknown. The junction shows a germline mismatch at one end, possibly a read error.

The sequencing sample was made of PBMCs. This sequence originates from a young woman in good health and CMV-seronegative. The V and J genes are TRBV18 and TRBJ2-7; 7 bases are a match to TRBD1. This chain's CDR3 is CASSSPGQPYEQYF. The CDR3 bases are TGTGCCAGCTCATCACCGGGACAGCCCTACGAGCAGTACTTC.